Below are 8 T cell receptor beta chains sequenced from a single sample in a study of blood T cell repertoires in COVID-19. Libraries were prepared by immunoSEQ multiplex PCR; TCRdb keeps only in-frame clonotypes and omits some of them. This table holds 130,000 or so clones, under 90% found once. The sample consisted of peripheral blood. These receptor sequences come from a man between 60 and 70 years old with acute or convalescent COVID-19.

The rearrangement joins TRBV4-3 to TRBJ2-2, with TRBD2 matching 11 bases. Unmatched junction bases numbered 5, after V lost 2 bases and J lost 3 bases. The CDR3 is made up of 17 amino acids. Germline loops: CDR1 LGHNA, CDR2 YSLEER. CDR3 in DNA: TGCGCCAGCAGCCAACTAGCGGGAGGCCTGGACACCGGGGAGCTGTTTTTT. Protein: CASSQLAGGLDTGELFF.

The chain joins TRBV7-9 to TRBJ2-6, with D perhaps TRBD2 (5 bases). CDR3 size: 17 residues. The ends were cut back, 1 base at V and 4 bases at J, with 14 bases in the middle. Germline-derived CDR1 and CDR2 are SEHNR and FQNEAQ (reference sequence). The CDR3 DNA reads TGTGCCAGCAGCTTAGAGCGGAGTCCTATGGGGGCCAACGTCCTGACTTTC. It specifies CASSLERSPMGANVLTF.

J is TRBJ2-1 and V is TRBV4-1; 12 bases map to TRBD2. Germline values: CDR1 MGHRA, CDR2 YSYEKL. Trimming at V came to 1 base and at J to 7 bases, leaving 8 bases not matched to a gene. The CDR3 runs to 17 residues. In DNA form, the CDR3 reads TGCGCCAGCAGCCAAGGACTCCTAGCGGGAGGGCGGAATGAGCAGTTCTTC. Its translation is CASSQGLLAGGRNEQFF.

The gene calls are TRBV27 and TRBJ1-2; TRBD1 agrees at 12 bases. V lost 7 bases, J lost 0 bases, and 15 bases stayed unmatched. Germline CDR1 MNHEY, CDR2 SMNVEV (reference sequence). The CDR3 totals 19 residues. CDR3 in DNA: TGTGCCAGCAACCCTGGACCGGGACAGGGGGCGGATTCTAACTATGGCTACACCTTC. Encoded protein: CASNPGPGQGADSNYGYTF.

This rearrangement joins TRBV7-9 to TRBJ1-4; D unresolved. Trimming pared 5 bases from V and 5 bases from J, leaving 24 bases between. Germline CDR1 SEHNR, CDR2 FQNEAQ (reference sequence). CDR3 length: 18 residues. The CDR3: CASSPMRDSRRENEKLFF. As DNA, the CDR3 is TGTGCCAGCAGCCCAATGAGGGATTCCCGCCGGGAGAATGAAAAACTGTTTTTT. The complete variable domain, with remaining parts taken from reference TRBV7-9 and TRBJ1-4, reads DTGVSQNPRHKITKRGQNVTFRCDPISEHNRLYWYRQTLGQGPEFLTYFQNEAQLEKSRLLSDRFSAERPKGSFSTLEIQRTEQGDSAMYLCASSPMRDSRRENEKLFFGSGTQLSVL.

The chain combines TRBV18 with TRBJ1-3; D gene uncertain. V shed 3 bases and J shed 0 bases, with 15 bases lying between them. The V gene's germline CDR1 is KGHSH and CDR2 LQKENI. The CDR3 sequence is 17 residues long. The CDR3 DNA reads TGTGCCAGCTCACCGGCGAGGCATCGGGACTCTGGAAACACCATATATTTT. Protein product: CASSPARHRDSGNTIYF.

V is TRBV28 and J is TRBJ2-5; 10 nucleotides align to TRBD2. The CDR3 is 15 amino acids. Germline lookup yields CDR1 MDHEN and CDR2 SYDVKM. V was pared by 2 bases and J by 6 bases, with 6 bases of the junction left unmatched. The CDR3 sequence is CASSLLGLADQTQYF. CDR3 bases: TGTGCCAGCAGTTTACTAGGACTAGCGGATCAGACCCAGTACTTC.

This chain joins TRBV13 and TRBJ2-7; possible D gene TRBD2, 5 bases. The CDR3 spans 15 residues. CDR1 and CDR2 from the germline V gene are PRHDT and FYEKMQ (reference sequence). Trimming took off 3 bases at V and 3 bases at J, with 15 bases between the two ends. The CDR3 region has the DNA TGTGCCAGCAGCTTTCTCGCTAGCAGTTTCTACGAGCAGTACTTC. Translating it yields CASSFLASSFYEQYF.